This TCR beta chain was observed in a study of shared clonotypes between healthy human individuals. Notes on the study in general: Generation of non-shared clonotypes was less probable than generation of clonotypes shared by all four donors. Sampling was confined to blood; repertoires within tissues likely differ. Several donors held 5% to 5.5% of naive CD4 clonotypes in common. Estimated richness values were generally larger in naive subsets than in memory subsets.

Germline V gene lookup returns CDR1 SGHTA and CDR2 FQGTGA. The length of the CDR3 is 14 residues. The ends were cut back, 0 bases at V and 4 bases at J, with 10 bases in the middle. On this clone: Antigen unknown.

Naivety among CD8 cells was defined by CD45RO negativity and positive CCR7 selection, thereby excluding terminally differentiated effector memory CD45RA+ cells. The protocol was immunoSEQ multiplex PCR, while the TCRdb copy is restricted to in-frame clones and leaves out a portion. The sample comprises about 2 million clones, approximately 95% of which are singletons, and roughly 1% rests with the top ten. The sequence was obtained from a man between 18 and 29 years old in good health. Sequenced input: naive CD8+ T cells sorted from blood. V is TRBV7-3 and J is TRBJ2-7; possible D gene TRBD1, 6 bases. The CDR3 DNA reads TGTGCCAGCAGCTTAACCGGCAGGGGTTACGAGCAGTACTTC. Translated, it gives CASSLTGRGYEQYF.